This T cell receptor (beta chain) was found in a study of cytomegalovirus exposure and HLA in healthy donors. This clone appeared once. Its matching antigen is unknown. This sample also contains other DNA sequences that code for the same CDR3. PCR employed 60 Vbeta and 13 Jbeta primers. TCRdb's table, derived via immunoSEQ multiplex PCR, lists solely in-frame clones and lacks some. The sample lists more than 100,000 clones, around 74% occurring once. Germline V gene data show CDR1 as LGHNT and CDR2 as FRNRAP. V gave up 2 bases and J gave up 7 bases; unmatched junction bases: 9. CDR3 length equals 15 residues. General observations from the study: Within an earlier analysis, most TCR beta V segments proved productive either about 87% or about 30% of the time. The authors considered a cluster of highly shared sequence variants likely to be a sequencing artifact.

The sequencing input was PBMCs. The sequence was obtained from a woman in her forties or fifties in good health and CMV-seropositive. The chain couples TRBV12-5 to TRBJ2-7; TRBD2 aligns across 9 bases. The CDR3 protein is CASGLTLSGGPEQYF. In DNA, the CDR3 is TGTGCTAGTGGTTTGACCTTAAGCGGGGGGCCGGAGCAGTACTTC.